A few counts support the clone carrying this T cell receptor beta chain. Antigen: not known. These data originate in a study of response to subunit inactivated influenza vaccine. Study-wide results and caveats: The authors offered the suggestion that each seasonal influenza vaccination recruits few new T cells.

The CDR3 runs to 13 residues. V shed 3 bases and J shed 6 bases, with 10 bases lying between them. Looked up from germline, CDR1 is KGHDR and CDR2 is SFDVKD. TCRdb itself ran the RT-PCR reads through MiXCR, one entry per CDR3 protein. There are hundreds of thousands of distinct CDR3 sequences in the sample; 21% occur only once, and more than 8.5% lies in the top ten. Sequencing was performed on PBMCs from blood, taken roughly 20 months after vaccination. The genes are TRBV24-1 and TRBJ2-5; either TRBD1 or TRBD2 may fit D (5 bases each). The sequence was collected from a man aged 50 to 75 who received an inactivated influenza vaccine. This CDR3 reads CATSDGGVKTQYF. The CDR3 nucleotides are TGTGCCACCAGTGATGGGGGAGTGAAGACCCAGTACTTC.